The present T cell receptor (beta chain) was sequenced within a study of metastatic and nonmetastatic thyroid tumors. On the study more broadly: Malignant thyroid and benign thyroid patients provided blood and tumor or nodule tissue whose repertoires were compared.

The CDR3 totals 13 residues. Germline CDR1 SSHAT, CDR2 FNYEAQ (reference sequence). Source study methods: Variation in CDR3 across clinicopathological groups served as the basis for constructing a distant-metastasis classifier in papillary thyroid cancer. MiXCR re-clonotyped the PCR reads for TCRdb. None of the V and J calls come from the authors' own analysis; TCRdb made them. The table has about 40,000 clones, over 9.5% seen once. This clone was counted between two and nine times. Its specificity is unknown. Given a much more abundant clone one base away, this may be a read error. Findings and limits, study-wide: Reports indicated that malignant thyroid tumors showed significantly higher TCR beta diversity than benign nodules did, in blood and tumor.

No patient had received any treatment before thyroid surgery. This TCR was sampled from a female donor with papillary thyroid cancer or a benign thyroid nodule (not recorded which). Some clones in this sample may be carry-over from other donors' samples. The specimen was blood. The rearrangement joins TRBV7-7 to TRBJ1-6; D is unresolved. As DNA, the CDR3 is TGTGCTAGCAGTAATGGAGGGAATCCACCCCTCCACTTT. This encodes CASSNGGNPPLHF.